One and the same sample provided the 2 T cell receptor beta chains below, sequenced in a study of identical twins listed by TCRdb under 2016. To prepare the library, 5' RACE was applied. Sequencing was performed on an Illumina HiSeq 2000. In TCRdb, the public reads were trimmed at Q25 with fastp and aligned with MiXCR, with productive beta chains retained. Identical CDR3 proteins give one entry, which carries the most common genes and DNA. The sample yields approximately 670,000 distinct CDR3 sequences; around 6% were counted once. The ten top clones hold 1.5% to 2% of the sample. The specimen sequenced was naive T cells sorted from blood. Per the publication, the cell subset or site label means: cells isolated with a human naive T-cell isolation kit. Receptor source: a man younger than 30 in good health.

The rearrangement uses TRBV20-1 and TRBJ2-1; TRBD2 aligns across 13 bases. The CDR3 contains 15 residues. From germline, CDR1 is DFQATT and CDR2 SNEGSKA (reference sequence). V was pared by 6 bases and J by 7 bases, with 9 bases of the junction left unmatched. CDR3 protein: CSATRSLAGGNEQFF. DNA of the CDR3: TGCAGTGCCACCCGTTCACTAGCGGGAGGGAATGAGCAGTTCTTC.

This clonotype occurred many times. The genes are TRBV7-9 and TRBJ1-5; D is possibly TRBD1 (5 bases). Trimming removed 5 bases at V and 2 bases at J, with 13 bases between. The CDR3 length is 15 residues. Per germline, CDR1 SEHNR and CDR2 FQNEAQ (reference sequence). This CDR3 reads CASSPTGYGNQPQHF. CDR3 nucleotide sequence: TGTGCCAGCAGCCCAACAGGTTACGGCAATCAGCCCCAGCATTTT. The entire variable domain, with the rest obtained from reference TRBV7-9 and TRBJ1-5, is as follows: DTGVSQNPRHKITKRGQNVTFRCDPISEHNRLYWYRQTLGQGPEFLTYFQNEAQLEKSRLLSDRFSAERPKGSFSTLEIQRTEQGDSAMYLCASSPTGYGNQPQHFGDGTRLSIL.